The sequence of this T cell receptor beta chain was determined in a study of Ad26.COV2.S vaccination and SARS-CoV-2 variants. This clone has a handful of counts. Trimming removed 1 base from V and 6 bases from J, with 7 bases in between. The CDR3 runs to 12 residues. CDR1 and CDR2 from the germline V gene are LGHDT and YNNKEL (reference sequence). The method was immunoSEQ multiplex PCR; TCRdb's version includes in-frame clones alone and lacks a portion of them. Of approximately 90,000 clones in the sample, roughly 84% were seen once. V is TRBV3-1 (or the pseudogene TRBV3-2) and J is TRBJ2-7; D is ambiguous. This clonotype originated in a human donor who had recovered from COVID-19. The material was peripheral blood, obtained after recovery from COVID-19. CDR3 sequence (DNA): TGTGCCAGCAGCCAAGGCCAAGCCGAGCAGTACTTC. Encoded protein: CASSQGQAEQYF.